The rows below give T cell receptor beta chains drawn from one sample of a study of shared clonotypes between healthy human individuals. Clones were read by immunoSEQ multiplex PCR, and TCRdb kept only the in-frame ones, dropping some. The sample includes a few million clones, about 90% of them seen just once. Sequencing input: naive CD4+ T cells from PBMCs. The receptors derive from a man aged 18 to 29 in good health. Some clones in this sample may be carry-over from other donors' samples. The CDR3 runs from the conserved cysteine through the conserved F or W. The order of the fields is D gene, V gene, clone size, J gene, CDR3 DNA, CDR3 protein. A D gene is named only where the DNA matches it firmly. Clone size is given for some rows only: seen once, a few or many times, or a class if the clone is expanded.

d_call: NA
v_call: TRBV5-1
clone_size: NA
j_call: TRBJ2-1
cdr3_nt: TGCGCCAGCAGCCAAAGCACCGGGACCAACAATGAGCAGTTCTTC
cdr3_aa: CASSQSTGTNNEQFF

d_call: NA
v_call: TRBV5-4
clone_size: NA
j_call: TRBJ2-4
cdr3_nt: TGTGCCAGCAGCTTAACCCCGGACGGGAGTGGGTACTTC
cdr3_aa: CASSLTPDGSGYF

d_call: NA
v_call: TRBV18
clone_size: NA
j_call: TRBJ1-1
cdr3_nt: TGTGCCAGCTCACCGACGTTAGGGGACACTGAAGCTTTCTTT
cdr3_aa: CASSPTLGDTEAFF

d_call: NA
v_call: TRBV4-2
clone_size: NA
j_call: TRBJ2-2
cdr3_nt: TGTGCCAGCAGCCACCCGGGGTGGGGCGGGGAGCTGTTTTTT
cdr3_aa: CASSHPGWGGELFF

d_call: TRBD2
v_call: TRBV29-1
clone_size: NA
j_call: TRBJ2-1
cdr3_nt: TGCAGCGTTCCGGGACTAGCGGGAGTACATGAGCAGTTCTTC
cdr3_aa: CSVPGLAGVHEQFF

d_call: NA
v_call: TRBV15
clone_size: NA
j_call: TRBJ1-3
cdr3_nt: TGTGCCACCAGCAGAGATGTCCACCCCTCTGGAAACACCATATATTTT
cdr3_aa: CATSRDVHPSGNTIYF

d_call: NA
v_call: TRBV5-1
clone_size: NA
j_call: TRBJ2-7
cdr3_nt: TGCGCCAGCAGAAATCCAGAGAGGGGAGGCTACGAGCAGTACTTC
cdr3_aa: CASRNPERGGYEQYF

d_call: NA
v_call: TRBV5-1
clone_size: once
j_call: TRBJ1-4
cdr3_nt: TGCGCCAGCAGCCCAGCTTTGGGACTCAATGAAAAACTGTTTTTT
cdr3_aa: CASSPALGLNEKLFF

d_call: TRBD1
v_call: TRBV5-1
clone_size: NA
j_call: TRBJ1-2
cdr3_nt: TGCGCCAGCGGGTTTGAGACAGGGACTGGCTACACCTTC
cdr3_aa: CASGFETGTGYTF

d_call: NA
v_call: TRBV27
clone_size: NA
j_call: TRBJ1-1
cdr3_nt: TGTGCCAGCAGTTTAGAGACAGGGAACACTGAAGCTTTCTTT
cdr3_aa: CASSLETGNTEAFF

d_call: TRBD2
v_call: TRBV9
clone_size: NA
j_call: TRBJ2-2
cdr3_nt: TGTGCCAGCAGCAGCCTCCTAGCGGACGGGGAGCTGTTTTTT
cdr3_aa: CASSSLLADGELFF

d_call: NA
v_call: TRBV28
clone_size: NA
j_call: TRBJ2-4
cdr3_nt: TGTGCCAGCAACGGGTCGGACGGGAAAAACATTCAGTACTTC
cdr3_aa: CASNGSDGKNIQYF

d_call: TRBD1
v_call: TRBV6-5
clone_size: NA
j_call: TRBJ1-2
cdr3_nt: TGTGCCAGCAGACGCCCGGGACAGGGTTATGGCTACACCTTC
cdr3_aa: CASRRPGQGYGYTF

d_call: NA
v_call: TRBV11-3
clone_size: NA
j_call: TRBJ2-1
cdr3_nt: TGTGCCAGCAGCTTAGGGACAGCCTACAATGAGCAGTTCTTC
cdr3_aa: CASSLGTAYNEQFF

d_call: NA
v_call: TRBV6-1
clone_size: once
j_call: TRBJ2-7
cdr3_nt: TGTGCCAGCAGTGAATTGTCCTGGGACGGTTCCTACGAGCAGTACTTC
cdr3_aa: CASSELSWDGSYEQYF

d_call: NA
v_call: TRBV7-8
clone_size: few
j_call: TRBJ1-4
cdr3_nt: TGTGCCAGCAGCCTCAGGAGTCCAACTAATGAAAAACTGTTTTTT
cdr3_aa: CASSLRSPTNEKLFF

d_call: TRBD1
v_call: TRBV5-1
clone_size: NA
j_call: TRBJ2-1
cdr3_nt: TGCGCCAGCAGCGTACAGGGGGGCGATGAGCAGTTCTTC
cdr3_aa: CASSVQGGDEQFF

d_call: NA
v_call: TRBV5-6
clone_size: NA
j_call: TRBJ1-2
cdr3_nt: TGTGCCAGCAGCTTGGGGGGCTCCTATGGCTACACCTTC
cdr3_aa: CASSLGGSYGYTF

d_call: NA
v_call: TRBV5-1
clone_size: once
j_call: TRBJ2-2
cdr3_nt: TGCGCCAGCAGCCCTCTCATGGGGGCGGGAGAGGCCGGGGAGCTGTTTTTT
cdr3_aa: CASSPLMGAGEAGELFF

d_call: NA
v_call: TRBV2
clone_size: NA
j_call: TRBJ2-7
cdr3_nt: TGTGCCAGCATCAGGGGGAGGGCCGCCTACGAGCAGTACTTC
cdr3_aa: CASIRGRAAYEQYF

d_call: TRBD1
v_call: TRBV4-3
clone_size: NA
j_call: TRBJ2-5
cdr3_nt: TGCGCCAGCAGCCAAGATATCGGACAGGGGGAAGAGACCCAGTACTTC
cdr3_aa: CASSQDIGQGEETQYF

d_call: TRBD1
v_call: TRBV7-9
clone_size: NA
j_call: TRBJ1-1
cdr3_nt: TGTGCCAGCAGCTTCCAGGACAGGGGGTTTGAAGCTTTCTTT
cdr3_aa: CASSFQDRGFEAFF

d_call: TRBD1
v_call: TRBV5-1
clone_size: NA
j_call: TRBJ2-2
cdr3_nt: TGCGCCAGCAGCTTGGCGCCCGTACGGACAGGCACGAACACCGGGGAGCTGTTTTTT
cdr3_aa: CASSLAPVRTGTNTGELFF

d_call: NA
v_call: TRBV28
clone_size: NA
j_call: TRBJ1-1
cdr3_nt: TGTGCCAGCAGTTTGGTGGGCAGTCCGAACACTGAAGCTTTCTTT
cdr3_aa: CASSLVGSPNTEAFF

d_call: TRBD2
v_call: TRBV5-1
clone_size: NA
j_call: TRBJ2-7
cdr3_nt: TGCGCCAGCAGCCGCTCTGGGACTAGCGGGTACGAGCAGTACTTC
cdr3_aa: CASSRSGTSGYEQYF

d_call: NA
v_call: TRBV6-6
clone_size: NA
j_call: TRBJ2-7
cdr3_nt: TGTGCCAGCAGTTACTCTGGTTCCTACGAGCAGTACTTC
cdr3_aa: CASSYSGSYEQYF

d_call: NA
v_call: TRBV7-8
clone_size: NA
j_call: TRBJ1-1
cdr3_nt: TGTGCCAGCAGCCATGGATGGGGACCCGAAACTGAAGCTTTCTTT
cdr3_aa: CASSHGWGPETEAFF

d_call: TRBD1
v_call: TRBV10-2
clone_size: NA
j_call: TRBJ1-2
cdr3_nt: TGCGCCAGCAGGGACAGGACCCCTGATTCTAACTATGGCTACACCTTC
cdr3_aa: CASRDRTPDSNYGYTF

d_call: TRBD2
v_call: TRBV19
clone_size: once
j_call: TRBJ2-3
cdr3_nt: TGTGCCAGTAGTGCGCGGGAGGTACGCACAGATACGCAGTATTTT
cdr3_aa: CASSAREVRTDTQYF

d_call: TRBD1
v_call: TRBV4-1
clone_size: NA
j_call: TRBJ2-5
cdr3_nt: TGCGCCAGCAGCCAAGATGCGGGACAGGGGGAGACCCAGTACTTC
cdr3_aa: CASSQDAGQGETQYF

d_call: NA
v_call: TRBV5-6
clone_size: NA
j_call: TRBJ1-1
cdr3_nt: TGTGCCAGCAGCGCCAGGTGGGTCACTGAAGCTTTCTTT
cdr3_aa: CASSARWVTEAFF

d_call: NA
v_call: TRBV28
clone_size: NA
j_call: TRBJ2-1
cdr3_nt: TGTGCCAGCAGTTCTAAAGTGGGGGTCGCGATCTACAATGAGCAGTTCTTC
cdr3_aa: CASSSKVGVAIYNEQFF

d_call: NA
v_call: TRBV29-1
clone_size: NA
j_call: TRBJ2-4
cdr3_nt: TGCAGCGTTGTTGGCAGGTTAGCCAAAAACATTCAGTACTTC
cdr3_aa: CSVVGRLAKNIQYF

d_call: TRBD2
v_call: TRBV28
clone_size: NA
j_call: TRBJ2-7
cdr3_nt: TGTGCCAGCAGTTTCTCCGGGGGGGTTGTCTACGAGCAGTACTTC
cdr3_aa: CASSFSGGVVYEQYF

d_call: TRBD1
v_call: TRBV28
clone_size: NA
j_call: TRBJ1-5
cdr3_nt: TGTGCCAGCAGTCGCCTGACAGGGGCGTATAGCAATCAGCCCCAGCATTTT
cdr3_aa: CASSRLTGAYSNQPQHF

d_call: NA
v_call: TRBV11-2
clone_size: few
j_call: TRBJ1-2
cdr3_nt: TGTGCCAGCAGCTTAGATCGGTATGGCTACACCTTC
cdr3_aa: CASSLDRYGYTF

d_call: TRBD2
v_call: TRBV4-3
clone_size: NA
j_call: TRBJ2-7
cdr3_nt: TGCGCCAGCAGCCAAGATTCCGCGGGAGGGTACGAGCAGTACTTC
cdr3_aa: CASSQDSAGGYEQYF

d_call: NA
v_call: TRBV5-1
clone_size: NA
j_call: TRBJ2-5
cdr3_nt: TGCGCCAGCAGCCCATCGGAGGGAGAGACCCAGTACTTC
cdr3_aa: CASSPSEGETQYF

d_call: NA
v_call: TRBV15
clone_size: NA
j_call: TRBJ2-1
cdr3_nt: TGTGCCACCAGCAGAGATCGAGGGGGTTCTGAGCAGTTCTTC
cdr3_aa: CATSRDRGGSEQFF

d_call: NA
v_call: TRBV18
clone_size: NA
j_call: TRBJ1-2
cdr3_nt: TGTGCCAGCTCAACAGGGACGGCTCGGAACTATGGCTACACCTTC
cdr3_aa: CASSTGTARNYGYTF

d_call: NA
v_call: TRBV6-5
clone_size: NA
j_call: TRBJ1-2
cdr3_nt: TGTGCCAGCAAACAGCGTGCGGAAGTGTATGGCTACACCTTC
cdr3_aa: CASKQRAEVYGYTF

d_call: NA
v_call: TRBV29-1
clone_size: NA
j_call: TRBJ2-5
cdr3_nt: TGCAGCGTTGAAGACCGGACCTCCCGGGAGACCCAGTACTTC
cdr3_aa: CSVEDRTSRETQYF

d_call: NA
v_call: TRBV4-1
clone_size: NA
j_call: TRBJ2-7
cdr3_nt: TGCGCCAGCAGCCAAGCTGGCGAGCAGTACTTC
cdr3_aa: CASSQAGEQYF

d_call: NA
v_call: TRBV9
clone_size: NA
j_call: TRBJ2-7
cdr3_nt: TGTGCCAGCAGCGCAGGCGGGGACAGCGGCTCCTACGAGCAGTACTTC
cdr3_aa: CASSAGGDSGSYEQYF

d_call: NA
v_call: TRBV28
clone_size: NA
j_call: TRBJ1-4
cdr3_nt: TGTGCCAGCAGTTTTGCTGGGTCGGGACAAACTAATGAAAAACTGTTTTTT
cdr3_aa: CASSFAGSGQTNEKLFF

d_call: TRBD2
v_call: TRBV30
clone_size: once
j_call: TRBJ2-1
cdr3_nt: TGTGCCTGGAATGGCGGGAGAGGGTACAATGAGCAGTTCTTC
cdr3_aa: CAWNGGRGYNEQFF

d_call: NA
v_call: TRBV29-1
clone_size: once
j_call: TRBJ2-2
cdr3_nt: TGCAGCGCCCGCGTTGAGGACGGGGAGCTGTTTTTT
cdr3_aa: CSARVEDGELFF

d_call: NA
v_call: TRBV5-4
clone_size: NA
j_call: TRBJ2-3
cdr3_nt: TGTGCCAGCCGTCACGTGTGGGGGGGCACAGATACGCAGTATTTT
cdr3_aa: CASRHVWGGTDTQYF

d_call: NA
v_call: TRBV30
clone_size: NA
j_call: TRBJ1-6
cdr3_nt: TGTGCCTGGAGGGACCTTTTACGAGGGGCAAATTCACCCCTCCACTTT
cdr3_aa: CAWRDLLRGANSPLHF

d_call: NA
v_call: TRBV4-1
clone_size: NA
j_call: TRBJ1-5
cdr3_nt: TGCGCCAGCAGCAAGTTAGACAACCCGGGGGCCCAGCATTTT
cdr3_aa: CASSKLDNPGAQHF